Listed below are T cell receptor beta chains from one sample, sequenced in a study of radiotherapy plus CTLA-4 blockade in lung cancer. The assay was immunoSEQ multiplex PCR, and TCRdb's table has in-frame clones only and misses some. The sample has fewer than 65,000 clones; just under 85% are singletons. The source was peripheral blood, collected from a patient treated with radiotherapy plus ipilimumab. These receptors all come from a human donor with non-small cell lung cancer whose response to radiotherapy plus ipilimumab could not be evaluated. CDR3s include the opening cysteine and the closing phenylalanine or tryptophan. A D gene is named only where the DNA matches it firmly.

d_call,j_call,v_call,cdr3_length,cdr3_nt,cdr3_aa
TRBD2,TRBJ2-7,TRBV4-3,13,TGCGCCAGCAGCCCCGGGGGGAACTACGAGCAGTACTTC,CASSPGGNYEQYF
TRBD1,TRBJ1-4,TRBV28,14,TGTGCCAGCAGTCTACAGGGGGTTAATGAAAAACTGTTTTTT,CASSLQGVNEKLFF
NA,TRBJ2-6,TRBV9,15,TGTGCCAGCAGCTCGTTAGGGGCTGGGGCCAACGTCCTGACTTTC,CASSSLGAGANVLTF
TRBD1,TRBJ1-2,TRBV5-6,16,TGTGCCAGCAGCTTGGCCCGGGGACAGGGATCCTATGGCTACACCTTC,CASSLARGQGSYGYTF
TRBD1,TRBJ2-7,TRBV29-1,14,TGCAGCGTTAGGATTGACAGGGGTAGAAACGAGCAGTACTTC,CSVRIDRGRNEQYF
TRBD2,TRBJ2-2,TRBV27,20,TGTGCCAGCAGTTTATGGGCAGCGACTAGCGGGAGTCCGAGCACCGGGGAGCTGTTTTTT,CASSLWAATSGSPSTGELFF
NA,TRBJ1-2,TRBV10-3,19,TGTGCCATCAGTGAGCCCAACAGGGTAAAGGCACCTAGTGTCTATGGCTACACCTTC,CAISEPNRVKAPSVYGYTF
NA,TRBJ1-5,TRBV27,14,TGTGCCAGCAGGGGGACATTTCCTTATCAGCCCCAGCATTTT,CASRGTFPYQPQHF
NA,TRBJ2-3,TRBV11-2,13,TGTGCCAGCAGCTTAGACTCTACAGATACGCAGTATTTT,CASSLDSTDTQYF
NA,TRBJ2-1,TRBV2,15,TGTGCCAGCAGTGAGGGAGCCGGCTCCTTACCTGAGCAGTTCTTC,CASSEGAGSLPEQFF
NA,TRBJ1-1,TRBV9,15,TGTGCCAGCAGCATTTCCGGGACTGAGAACACTGAAGCTTTCTTT,CASSISGTENTEAFF